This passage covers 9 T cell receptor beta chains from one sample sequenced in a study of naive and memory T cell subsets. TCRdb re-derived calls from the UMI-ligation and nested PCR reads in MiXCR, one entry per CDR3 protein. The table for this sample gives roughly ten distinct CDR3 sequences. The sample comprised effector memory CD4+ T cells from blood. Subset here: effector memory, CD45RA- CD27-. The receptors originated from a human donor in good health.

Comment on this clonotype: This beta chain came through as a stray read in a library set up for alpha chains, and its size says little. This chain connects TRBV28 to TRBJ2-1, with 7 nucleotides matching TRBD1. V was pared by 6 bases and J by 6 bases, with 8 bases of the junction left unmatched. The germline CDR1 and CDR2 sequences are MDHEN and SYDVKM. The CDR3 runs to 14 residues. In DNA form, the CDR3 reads TGTGCCAGCAGCCCGACAGGGACCCTCAATGAGCAGTTCTTC. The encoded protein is CASSPTGTLNEQFF.

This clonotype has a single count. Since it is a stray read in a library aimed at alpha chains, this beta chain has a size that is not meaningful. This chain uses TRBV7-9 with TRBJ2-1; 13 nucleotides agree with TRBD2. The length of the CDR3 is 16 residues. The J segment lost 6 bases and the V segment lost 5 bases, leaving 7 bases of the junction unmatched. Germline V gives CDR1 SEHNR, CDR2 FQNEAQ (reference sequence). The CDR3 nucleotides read TGTGCCAGCAGCGTGACTAGCGGGAGGCCCCTCAATGAGCAGTTCTTC. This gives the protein CASSVTSGRPLNEQFF.

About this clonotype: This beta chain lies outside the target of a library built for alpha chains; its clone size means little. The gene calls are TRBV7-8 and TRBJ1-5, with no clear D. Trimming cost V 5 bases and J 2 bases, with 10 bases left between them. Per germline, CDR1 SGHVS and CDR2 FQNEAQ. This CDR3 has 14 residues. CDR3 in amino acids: CASSEAWGNQPQHF. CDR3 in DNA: TGTGCCAGCAGCGAAGCCTGGGGCAATCAGCCCCAGCATTTT. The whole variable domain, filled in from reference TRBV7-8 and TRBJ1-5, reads GAGVSQSPRYKVAKRGQDVALRCDPISGHVSLFWYQQALGQGPEFLTYFQNEAQLDKSGLPSDRFFAERPEGSVSTLKIQRTQQEDSAVYLCASSEAWGNQPQHFGDGTRLSIL.

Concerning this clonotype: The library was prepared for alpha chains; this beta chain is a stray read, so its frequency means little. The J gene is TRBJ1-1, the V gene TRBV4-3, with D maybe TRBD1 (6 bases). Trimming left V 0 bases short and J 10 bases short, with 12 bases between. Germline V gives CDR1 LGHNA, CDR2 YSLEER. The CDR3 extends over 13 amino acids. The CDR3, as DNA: TGCGCCAGCAGCCAAGAAATACAGGGCTCAGCTTTCTTT. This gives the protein CASSQEIQGSAFF.

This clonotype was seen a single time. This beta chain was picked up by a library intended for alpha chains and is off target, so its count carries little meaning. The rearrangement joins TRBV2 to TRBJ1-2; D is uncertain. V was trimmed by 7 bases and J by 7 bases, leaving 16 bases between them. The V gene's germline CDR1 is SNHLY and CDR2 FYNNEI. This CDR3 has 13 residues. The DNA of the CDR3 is TGTGCCAGCATTGATAGCCGGATGAGTGGCTACACCTTC. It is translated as CASIDSRMSGYTF.

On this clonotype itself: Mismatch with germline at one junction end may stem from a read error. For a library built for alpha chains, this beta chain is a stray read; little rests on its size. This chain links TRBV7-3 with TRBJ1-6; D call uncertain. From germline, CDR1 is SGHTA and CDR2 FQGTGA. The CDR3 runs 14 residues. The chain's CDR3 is CASSLKTSGSRLTF. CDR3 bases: TGTGCCAGCAGCTTAAAAACCAGTGGCTCTAGGTTGACCTTT.

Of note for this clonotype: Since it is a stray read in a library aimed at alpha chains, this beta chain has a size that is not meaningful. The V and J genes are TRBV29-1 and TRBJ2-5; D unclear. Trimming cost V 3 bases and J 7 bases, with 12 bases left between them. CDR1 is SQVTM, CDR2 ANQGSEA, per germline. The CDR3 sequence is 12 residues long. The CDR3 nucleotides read TGCAGCGTTGATGAGTTACAAAGGACCCAGTACTTC. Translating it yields CSVDELQRTQYF.

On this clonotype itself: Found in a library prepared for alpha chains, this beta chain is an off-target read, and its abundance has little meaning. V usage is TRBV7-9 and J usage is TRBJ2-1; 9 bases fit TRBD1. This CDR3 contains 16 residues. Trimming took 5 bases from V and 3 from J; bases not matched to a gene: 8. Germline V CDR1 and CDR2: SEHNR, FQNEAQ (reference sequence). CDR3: CASSPQGQGGYNEQFF. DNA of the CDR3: TGTGCCAGCAGCCCCCAGGGACAGGGAGGCTACAATGAGCAGTTCTTC. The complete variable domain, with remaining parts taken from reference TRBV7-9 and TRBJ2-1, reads DTGVSQNPRHKITKRGQNVTFRCDPISEHNRLYWYRQTLGQGPEFLTYFQNEAQLEKSRLLSDRFSAERPKGSFSTLEIQRTEQGDSAMYLCASSPQGQGGYNEQFFGPGTRLTVL.

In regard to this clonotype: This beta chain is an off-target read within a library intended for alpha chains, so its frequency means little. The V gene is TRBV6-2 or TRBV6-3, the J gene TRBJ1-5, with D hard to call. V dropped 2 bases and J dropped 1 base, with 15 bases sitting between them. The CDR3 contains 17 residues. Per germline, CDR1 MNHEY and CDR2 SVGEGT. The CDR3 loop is CASSYNPGGSSNQPQHF. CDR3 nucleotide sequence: TGTGCCAGCAGTTACAATCCTGGAGGTTCAAGCAATCAGCCCCAGCATTTT.